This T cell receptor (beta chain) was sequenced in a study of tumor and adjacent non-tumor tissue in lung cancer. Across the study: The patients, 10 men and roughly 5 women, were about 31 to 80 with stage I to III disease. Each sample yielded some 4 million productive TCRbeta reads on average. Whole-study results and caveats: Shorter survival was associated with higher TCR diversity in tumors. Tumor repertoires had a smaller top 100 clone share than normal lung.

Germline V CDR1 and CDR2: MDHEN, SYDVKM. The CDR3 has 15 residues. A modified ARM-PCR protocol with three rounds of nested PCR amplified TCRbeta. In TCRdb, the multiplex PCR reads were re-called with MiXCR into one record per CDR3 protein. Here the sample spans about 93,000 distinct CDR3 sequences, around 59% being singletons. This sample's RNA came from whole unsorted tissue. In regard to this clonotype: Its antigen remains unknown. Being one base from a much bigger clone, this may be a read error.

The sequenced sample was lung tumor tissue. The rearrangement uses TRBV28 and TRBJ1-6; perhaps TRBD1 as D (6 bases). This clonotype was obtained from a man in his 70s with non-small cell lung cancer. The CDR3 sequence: CATLTGGLYNSPHHF. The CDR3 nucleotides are TGTGCCACCCTCACGGGGGGGCTCTATAATTCACCCCACCACTTT.